A selection of T cell receptor beta chains follows, all from one sample in a study of Ad26.COV2.S vaccination and SARS-CoV-2 variants. The data were produced by immunoSEQ multiplex PCR, yet TCRdb's version contains in-frame clones alone and is incomplete. The sample yields under 550,000 clones, more than 80% seen once. The source material was peripheral blood, sampled in a trial of Ad26.COV2.S vaccine versus placebo. All receptors come from a person aged 18-60 years who received the Ad26.COV2.S COVID-19 vaccine or a placebo. The CDR3 runs from the conserved cysteine through the conserved F or W. A D gene is named only where the DNA matches it firmly. A clone size is listed for some rows: how often the clone was seen (once, few, many), or a class if it is expanded.

D,J,V,size,CDR3,DNA
.,TRBJ2-3,TRBV5-8,.,CASSLRQVTQYF,TGTGCCAGCAGCTTAAGACAGGTTACGCAGTATTTT
.,TRBJ1-4,TRBV9,few,CASSSEKAEKLFF,TGTGCCAGCAGCTCCGAGAAGGCTGAAAAACTGTTTTTT
.,TRBJ2-3,TRBV4-3,.,CASSQDWTGTDTQYF,TGCGCCAGCAGCCAAGATTGGACTGGCACAGATACGCAGTATTTT
TRBD2,TRBJ2-1,TRBV5-4,.,CASRSGTSSYNEQFF,TGTGCCAGCAGAAGCGGGACGAGTTCCTACAATGAGCAGTTCTTC
.,TRBJ1-6,TRBV4-3,.,CASSQDPGRDNSPLHF,TGCGCCAGCAGCCAAGATCCTGGACGGGATAATTCACCCCTCCACTTT
.,TRBJ2-1,TRBV4-2,.,CASSPINGSYNEQFF,TGTGCCAGCAGCCCCATCAACGGCTCCTACAATGAGCAGTTCTTC
TRBD2,TRBJ2-7,TRBV19,.,CASSIGSGSYEQYF,TGTGCCAGTAGTATAGGTAGCGGGAGCTACGAGCAGTACTTC
.,TRBJ1-6,TRBV5-1,.,CASSLGPFSSYNSPLHF,TGCGCCAGCAGCTTGGGTCCGTTCAGCTCCTATAATTCACCCCTCCACTTT
.,TRBJ2-1,TRBV4-3,once,CASSQDRSSYNEQFF,TGCGCCAGCAGCCAAGATAGGAGCTCCTACAATGAGCAGTTCTTC
.,TRBJ2-7,TRBV6-2/TRBV6-3,.,CASSYSAVSYEQYF,TGTGCCAGCAGTTACAGCGCTGTCTCCTACGAGCAGTACTTC
.,TRBJ2-1,TRBV9,.,CASSVVSDTSYNEQFF,TGTGCCAGCAGCGTAGTTTCCGATACCTCCTACAATGAGCAGTTCTTC
.,TRBJ1-1,TRBV5-1,.,CASSWGRANTEAFF,TGCGCCAGCAGCTGGGGCAGGGCCAACACTGAAGCTTTCTTT
.,TRBJ1-5,TRBV24-1,.,CATTGLYQPQHF,TGTGCCACCACTGGGCTTTATCAGCCCCAGCATTTT
TRBD1,TRBJ1-6,TRBV11-2,.,CASSTTGGGNSPLHF,TGTGCCAGCAGCACCACAGGGGGCGGTAATTCACCCCTCCACTTT
.,TRBJ1-1,TRBV30,.,CAWSVPRGAFF,TGTGCCTGGAGTGTACCTAGGGGAGCTTTCTTT
.,TRBJ2-7,TRBV27,.,CASNPGHPSYEQYF,TGTGCCAGCAACCCGGGACACCCCTCCTACGAGCAGTACTTC
.,TRBJ1-3,TRBV5-6,once,CASSLWGSGNTIYF,TGTGCCAGCAGCTTATGGGGTAGTGGAAACACCATATATTTT
.,TRBJ1-6,TRBV2,.,CASLRDIAYNSPLHF,TGTGCCAGCTTACGGGACATTGCATATAATTCACCCCTCCACTTT
TRBD1,TRBJ2-1,TRBV2,.,CASSVEGALYNEQFF,TGTGCCAGCAGTGTAGAGGGGGCTTTATACAATGAGCAGTTCTTC
.,TRBJ2-2,TRBV5-5,.,CASSLEGYTGELFF,TGTGCCAGCAGCTTGGAGGGTTACACCGGGGAGCTGTTTTTT
TRBD2,TRBJ2-7,TRBV7-2,.,CASSLAPGLAGRESYEQYF,TGTGCCAGCAGCTTAGCTCCGGGACTAGCGGGACGGGAGTCCTACGAGCAGTACTTC
.,TRBJ1-1,TRBV28,.,CASSRSRTEAFF,TGTGCCAGCAGCAGGTCGCGCACTGAAGCTTTCTTT
.,TRBJ1-5,TRBV19,.,CASSIVQGGQPQHF,TGTGCCAGTAGTATAGTGCAGGGTGGCCAGCCCCAGCATTTT
TRBD1,TRBJ1-1,TRBV6-2/TRBV6-3,.,CASSSQIQGANTEAFF,TGTGCCAGCAGTTCCCAAATACAGGGGGCGAACACTGAAGCTTTCTTT
TRBD2,TRBJ2-7,TRBV28,.,CASSFSGMGYEQYF,TGTGCCAGCAGTTTCAGCGGGATGGGGTACGAGCAGTACTTC
.,TRBJ1-3,TRBV28,.,CASSLVPGTLSGNTIYF,TGTGCCAGCAGTTTGGTTCCCGGGACCCTCTCTGGAAACACCATATATTTT
.,TRBJ2-5,TRBV5-1,.,CASSFGSVYQETQYF,TGCGCCAGCAGCTTTGGGAGTGTTTACCAAGAGACCCAGTACTTC
.,TRBJ2-5,TRBV5-1,.,CASSHTGQETQYF,TGCGCCAGCAGTCACACAGGGCAGGAGACCCAGTACTTC
TRBD2,TRBJ2-1,TRBV7-9,.,CASTRGLAAYNEQFF,TGTGCCAGCACCCGAGGACTAGCGGCATACAATGAGCAGTTCTTC
.,TRBJ1-5,TRBV7-2,.,CASSLGNQPQHF,TGTGCCAGCAGCTTAGGGAATCAGCCCCAGCATTTT
TRBD2,TRBJ2-3,TRBV7-3,.,CASSPTSATDTQYF,TGTGCCAGCAGCCCCACTAGCGCCACAGATACGCAGTATTTT
.,TRBJ1-2,TRBV12-3/TRBV12-4,.,CASSYREEDGYTF,TGTGCCAGCAGTTACAGGGAAGAGGATGGCTACACCTTC
.,TRBJ1-5,TRBV7-2,.,CASSPGAEYNQPQHF,TGTGCCAGCAGCCCAGGGGCAGAGTACAATCAGCCCCAGCATTTT